This T cell receptor beta chain was sequenced during a study of T cell changes during pregnancy in multiple sclerosis. Germline CDR1 reads SGHAT; CDR2 reads FQNNGV. The CDR3 consists of 15 residues. After removal of 6 bases from V and 4 bases from J, the junction contained 10 bases not matched to a gene. Repertoires were generated with immunoSEQ multiplex PCR, while TCRdb's copy carries only in-frame clones and drops some. The sample includes about 36,000 clones, 92% of them seen just once. Sequenced material: CD4+ T cells from peripheral blood mononuclear cells, taken after pregnancy. This sequence originates from a female donor with multiple sclerosis, enrolled in a pregnancy study. The chain couples TRBV11-2 to TRBJ2-7, with 9 bases fitting TRBD1. Here the CDR3 reads CASSRARDRVYEQYF. In nucleotides, the CDR3 is TGTGCCAGCAGTCGAGCCCGGGACAGGGTGTACGAGCAGTACTTC.